This T cell receptor (beta chain) was sequenced in a study of tumor and adjacent non-tumor tissue in lung cancer. Study-level findings and limits: Normal lung showed higher cumulative top 100 clone frequency than tumor. Higher tumor TCR diversity was associated with shorter survival.

This sample's RNA came from whole unsorted tissue. As to this clonotype: Antigen unknown. It may be a read error: a sequence one base away is much more abundant. The conserved phenylalanine or tryptophan is not found at the CDR3 terminus, so this likely reflects a read error.

Three rounds of nested PCR, following a modified ARM-PCR protocol, produced the TCRbeta library. TCRdb re-derived calls from the multiplex PCR reads in MiXCR, one entry per CDR3 protein. The sample yields approximately 150,000 distinct CDR3 sequences, around 66% seen once. The sequenced sample consisted of lung tumor tissue. The receptor comes from a man aged 55 to 70 with small cell lung cancer.

The CDR3 sequence: CSVVSWGANVLTI. The DNA for the CDR3 is TGCAGCGTTGTTTCTTGGGGGGCCAACGTCCTGACTATC. The V and J genes are TRBV29-1 and TRBJ2-6; D is unclear. V lost 4 bases and J lost 4, with 8 bases in between. The CDR3 covers 13 residues. The germline V gene has CDR1 SQVTM and CDR2 ANQGSEA.